These T cell receptor beta chains were read from a single sample in a study of Graves' ophthalmopathy and Graves' hyperthyroidism. One entry per CDR3 protein results from TCRdb running MiXCR on the multiplex PCR reads. The sample holds about half a million distinct CDR3 sequences, 13% to 15% seen once. Material for sequencing was blood. These receptors came from a woman between 25 and 40 years old with Graves' ophthalmopathy. Each CDR3 is given with its conserved first and last residue. A D gene is named only where the DNA matches it firmly. A row's size may be missing; if present it is once, few, many or a size class.

>many|TRBJ1-5|TRBV15|-
TGTGCCACCAGCCCTCCTACCGGGGGTATCGATCAGCCCCAGCATTTT
CATSPPTGGIDQPQHF
>many|TRBJ1-5|TRBV2|-
TGTGCCAGCAGTGACGAAACGACGCGTAATCAGCCCCAGCATTTT
CASSDETTRNQPQHF
>many|TRBJ2-6|TRBV6-4|-
TGTGCCAGCAGTGACACGAGCTCTGGGGCCAACGTCCTGACTTTC
CASSDTSSGANVLTF
>-|TRBJ2-4|TRBV6-1|-
TGTGCCAGCATCCCGGAGCACAGCATTGGATACATTAAGTACTTC
CASIPEHSIGYIKYF
>many|TRBJ1-3|TRBV30|TRBD1
TGTGCCTGGGATCAGGACAGGGTTGGAAACACCATATATTTT
CAWDQDRVGNTIYF
>many|TRBJ2-2|TRBV4-1|-
TGCGCCAGCAGCCAAGTCTCGGACGGGGAGCTGTTTTTT
CASSQVSDGELFF
>many|TRBJ1-5|TRBV28|-
TGTGCCAGCAGTAGGGGGGCAGGGTCTAGACAGCCCCAGCATTTT
CASSRGAGSRQPQHF
>-|TRBJ1-2|TRBV6-1|-
TGTGCCAGCAGTGCAGCGGGAGTTGGCTACACCTTC
CASSAAGVGYTF
>many|TRBJ1-5|TRBV28|TRBD1
TGTGCCAGCAGCCTTACTAACAGGGGATGGCAGCCCCAGCATTTT
CASSLTNRGWQPQHF
>few|TRBJ1-2|TRBV6-2/TRBV6-3|TRBD1
TGTGCCACCGCGGGGACTAGCGGGACAGGGGGCGGGTACTATGGCTACACCTTC
CATAGTSGTGGGYYGYTF
>many|TRBJ1-2|TRBV6-1|-
TGTGCCACCAAGACAGCCACTGGGGATGGCTACACCTTC
CATKTATGDGYTF
>few|TRBJ2-2|TRBV2|TRBD2
TGTGCCAGCAGTCCTCTAGCGGGGGGGCCCTACACCGGGGAGCTGTTTTTT
CASSPLAGGPYTGELFF
>-|TRBJ1-1|TRBV28|-
TGTGCCAGCAGTCCGACAGATATGAACACTGAAGCTTGCTTT
CASSPTDMNTEACF
>many|TRBJ1-1|TRBV6-1|-
TGTGCCAGCAGTGAAAGTGTCCAGGGTGAAGCTTTCTTT
CASSESVQGEAFF
>many|TRBJ1-6|TRBV11-2|TRBD1
TGTGCCAGCAGCTTAGTTTGGACAGGCTCCGGGTCACCCCTCCACTTT
CASSLVWTGSGSPLHF
>few|TRBJ2-2|TRBV6-2/TRBV6-3|-
TGTGCCGGCAGTTACTCGGACACCGGGGAGCTGTTTTTT
CAGSYSDTGELFF
>-|TRBJ2-2|TRBV5-5|TRBD1
TGTGCCAGCAGCTTGGCGGGGACAGGGATCACCGGGGAGCTGTTTTTT
CASSLAGTGITGELFF
>-|TRBJ1-1|TRBV20-1|-
TGCAGTGCTTCCTCGGGGGCCTACACTGAAGCTTTCTTT
CSASSGAYTEAFF
>many|TRBJ2-7|TRBV6-5|-
TGTGCCAGCAGTTACGCAAGGGGGGGTAACGACGAGCAGTACTTC
CASSYARGGNDEQYF
>many|TRBJ2-7|TRBV27|-
TGTGCCAGCAGTTGGGGACTCCCAGCGGCCTACGAGCAGTACTTC
CASSWGLPAAYEQYF
>many|TRBJ2-2|TRBV27|TRBD2
TGTGCCAGCAGCCAAACGGGACTAGCGGGATTGGTAACCGGGGAGCTGTTTTTT
CASSQTGLAGLVTGELFF
>many|TRBJ2-5|TRBV6-1|TRBD2
TGTGCCAGCAGTGAACAGACTAGCGGACAAGAGACCCAGTACTTC
CASSEQTSGQETQYF
>-|TRBJ2-7|TRBV5-1|TRBD1
TGCGCCAGCAGCTTGGGGCAGGGGGTAAGGACCGTATCCTACGAGCAGTACTTC
CASSLGQGVRTVSYEQYF
>many|TRBJ2-2|TRBV10-3|-
TGTGCCACCTCCCCTCAGGGGGGCACCGGGGAGCTGTTTTTT
CATSPQGGTGELFF
>-|TRBJ2-2|TRBV12-3/TRBV12-4|TRBD2
TGTGCCAGCAGTCGGGGGGGGGCATATACCGGGGAGCTGTTTTTT
CASSRGGAYTGELFF
>many|TRBJ1-1|TRBV20-1|-
TGCAGTGCTAGGAGGGGCATGAACACTGAAGCTTTCTTT
CSARRGMNTEAFF
>many|TRBJ2-2|TRBV6-1|-
TGTGCCAGCAGCGAGAGCGCTTCCATTAACACCGGGGAGCTGTTTTTT
CASSESASINTGELFF
>few|TRBJ1-5|TRBV28|-
TGTGCCAGCAGTAGTGAGATTGGAAATCAGCCCCAGCATTTT
CASSSEIGNQPQHF
>many|TRBJ2-7|TRBV30|TRBD2
TGTGCCTGGGGACTAGCGGGGTACGAGCAGTACTTC
CAWGLAGYEQYF
>many|TRBJ2-5|TRBV24-1|TRBD1
TGTGCCACCAGTGACTGGGACAGAAGCCAAGAGACCCAGTACTTC
CATSDWDRSQETQYF
>many|TRBJ1-1|TRBV6-5|-
TGTGCCAGCAGTTACTTGTGGGGAAGTGGTGATAACACTGAAGCTTTCTTT
CASSYLWGSGDNTEAFF
>many|TRBJ1-5|TRBV28|-
TGTGCCAGCAGTTTAATAGGGCAAGGTTTTCAGCCCCAGCATTTT
CASSLIGQGFQPQHF
>many|TRBJ2-7|TRBV6-1|-
TGTGCCAGCAGTCGAGGGGGGATCTCCTACGAGCAGTACTTC
CASSRGGISYEQYF
>many|TRBJ1-1|TRBV12-5|-
TGTGCTAGTGGTTTTGAGGTTTCGACTGAAGCTTTCTTT
CASGFEVSTEAFF
>-|TRBJ2-3|TRBV5-1|-
TGCGCCAGCAGTAGAAGGAGCACAGATACGCAGTATTTT
CASSRRSTDTQYF
>many|TRBJ2-5|TRBV7-9|-
TGTGCCAGCAGCGACAGGAACATTCAAGAGACCCAGTACTTC
CASSDRNIQETQYF
>-|TRBJ2-5|TRBV12-3/TRBV12-4|TRBD1
TGTGCCAGCAGCAGCTCGGGACAGCCAAGAGAGGCCCAGTACTTC
CASSSSGQPREAQYF
>many|TRBJ2-4|TRBV7-2|TRBD2
TGTGCCAGCAGCTCCCAACTAGCGGGGGGCGCGGACATTCAGTACTTC
CASSSQLAGGADIQYF
>many|TRBJ1-6|TRBV20-1|-
TGCAGTGCCAACTGGCAGGTTGGCTCCTATAATTCACCCCTCCACTTT
CSANWQVGSYNSPLHF
>many|TRBJ2-7|TRBV6-1|-
TGTGCCAGCAGTGAATTTATCTACGAGCAGTACTTC
CASSEFIYEQYF
>many|TRBJ1-1|TRBV6-1|-
TGTGCCACCAGGCGGGGACAGAACACTGAAGCTTTCTTT
CATRRGQNTEAFF
>many|TRBJ1-5|TRBV12-3/TRBV12-4|TRBD1
TGTGCCAGCAGTTATCGGGACAGGGCGGATCAGCCCCAGCATTTT
CASSYRDRADQPQHF
>many|TRBJ1-1|TRBV10-3|-
TGTGCCATCAGTGATAACACTGAAGCTTTCTTT
CAISDNTEAFF
>few|TRBJ2-2|TRBV29-1|TRBD2
TGCAGCGTTGACCGGGGGGAGGTCACCGGGGAGCTGTTTTTT
CSVDRGEVTGELFF
>-|TRBJ2-7|TRBV5-1|TRBD1
TGCGCCAGCAGCGACAGGGCGAACTACGAGCAGTACTTC
CASSDRANYEQYF
>-|TRBJ2-7|TRBV6-2/TRBV6-3|-
TGTGCCAGCAGTCCACACAGGACCTCCTACGAGCAGTACTTC
CASSPHRTSYEQYF
>many|TRBJ2-7|TRBV6-1|-
TGTGCCAGCAGTGAAGCGACAGCCTCCGAGCAGTACTTC
CASSEATASEQYF
>many|TRBJ1-1|TRBV2|-
TGTGCCAGCAGTGATCTTCGGTGGACTGGTCGGGGCACTGAAGCTTTCTTT
CASSDLRWTGRGTEAFF
>many|TRBJ1-6|TRBV12-3/TRBV12-4|-
TGTGCCAGCTACCAAACAGGGTTCGGCAATTCACCCCTCCACTTT
CASYQTGFGNSPLHF
>-|TRBJ2-2|TRBV28|TRBD1
TGTGCCAGCAGTCTAGTCCCGGACAGGAGGAACACCGGGGAGCTGTTTTTT
CASSLVPDRRNTGELFF
>many|TRBJ1-6|TRBV19|-
TGTGCCAGTAGTACCCGGGACAAGAATTCACCCCTCCACTTT
CASSTRDKNSPLHF
>many|TRBJ2-5|TRBV12-5|TRBD1
TGTGCTAGTGGACCACCGGGACAGGGACAAGAGACCCAGTACTTC
CASGPPGQGQETQYF
>many|TRBJ2-7|TRBV6-5|-
TGTGCCAGCAGTTCGGCCGACCCTAGCTACGAGCAGTACTTC
CASSSADPSYEQYF
>many|TRBJ2-5|TRBV10-2|TRBD2
TGCGCCAGCAGTGAGGCCGCGGGGGGGCGATGGTTC
CASSEAAGGRWF
>many|TRBJ1-1|TRBV12-3/TRBV12-4|-
TGTGCCAGCAGTTTAGTTAATCAGGGGACTGAAGCTTTCTTT
CASSLVNQGTEAFF
>many|TRBJ1-4|TRBV6-2/TRBV6-3|-
TGTGCCAGCAGTTACTCGGGCCCCGGGACCGCCACTGCAACTAATGAAAAACTGTTTTTT
CASSYSGPGTATATNEKLFF
>few|TRBJ2-2|TRBV11-2|TRBD1
TGTGCCAGCAGCATTGGTGGGACAGGGAACACCGGGGAGCTGTTTTTT
CASSIGGTGNTGELFF